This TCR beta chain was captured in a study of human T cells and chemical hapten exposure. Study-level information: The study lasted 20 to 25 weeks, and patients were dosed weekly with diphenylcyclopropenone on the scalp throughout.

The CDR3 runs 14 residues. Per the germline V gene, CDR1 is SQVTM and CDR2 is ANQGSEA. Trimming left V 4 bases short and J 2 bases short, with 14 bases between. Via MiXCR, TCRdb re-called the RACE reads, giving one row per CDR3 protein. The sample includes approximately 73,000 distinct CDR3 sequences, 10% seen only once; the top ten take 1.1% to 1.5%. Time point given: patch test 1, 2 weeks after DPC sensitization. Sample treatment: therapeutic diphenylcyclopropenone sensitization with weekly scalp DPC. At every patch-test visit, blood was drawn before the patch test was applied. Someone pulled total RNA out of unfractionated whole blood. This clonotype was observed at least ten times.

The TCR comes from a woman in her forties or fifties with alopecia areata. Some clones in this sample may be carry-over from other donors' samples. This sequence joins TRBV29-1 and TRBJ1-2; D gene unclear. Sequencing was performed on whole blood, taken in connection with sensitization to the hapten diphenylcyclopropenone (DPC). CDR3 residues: CSVGTPGANYGYTF. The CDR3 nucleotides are TGCAGCGTTGGCACCCCGGGAGCAAACTATGGCTACACCTTC. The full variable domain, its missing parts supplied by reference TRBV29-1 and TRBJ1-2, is SAVISQKPSRDICQRGTSLTIQCQVDSQVTMMFWYRQQPGQSLTLIATANQGSEATYESGFVIDKFPISRPNLTFSTLTVSNMSPEDSSIYLCSVGTPGANYGYTFGSGTRLTVV.